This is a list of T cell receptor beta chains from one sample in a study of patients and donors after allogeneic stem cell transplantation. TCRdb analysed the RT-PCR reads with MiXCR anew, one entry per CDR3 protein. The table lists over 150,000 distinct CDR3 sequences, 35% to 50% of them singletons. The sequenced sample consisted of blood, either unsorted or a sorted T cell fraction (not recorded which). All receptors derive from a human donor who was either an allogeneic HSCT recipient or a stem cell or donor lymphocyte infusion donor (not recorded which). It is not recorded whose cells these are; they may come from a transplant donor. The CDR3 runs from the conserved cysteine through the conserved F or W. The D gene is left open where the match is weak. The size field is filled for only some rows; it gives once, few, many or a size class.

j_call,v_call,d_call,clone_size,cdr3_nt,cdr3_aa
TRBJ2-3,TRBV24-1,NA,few,TGTGCCACCAGTGGCCAGTCCGACACAGATACGCAGTATTTT,CATSGQSDTDTQYF
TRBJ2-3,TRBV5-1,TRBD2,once,TGCGCCAGCAGCGGGGGACTAGCGGGAGACGGAGATACGCAGTATTTT,CASSGGLAGDGDTQYF
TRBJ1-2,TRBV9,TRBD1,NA,TGTGCCAGCAGCTCGACAGGGACCTACACCTTC,CASSSTGTYTF
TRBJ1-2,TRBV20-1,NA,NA,TGCAGTGCTGAGAGTTCCCACTATGGCTACACCTTC,CSAESSHYGYTF
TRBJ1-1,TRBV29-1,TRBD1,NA,TGCAGCGTTGTCCCCCAGGGGGCCTTTTATACTGAAGCTTTCTTT,CSVVPQGAFYTEAFF
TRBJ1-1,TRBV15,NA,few,TGTGCCACCAGCAGAGTCGGTGAAGCTTTCTTT,CATSRVGEAFF
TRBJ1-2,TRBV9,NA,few,TGTGCCAGCAGCGTAGCTACTAGGGACTATGGCTACACCTTC,CASSVATRDYGYTF
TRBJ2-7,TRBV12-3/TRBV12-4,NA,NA,TGTGCCAGCGCCAAGGGTAGGGGGGGGCAGTACTTC,CASAKGRGGQYF
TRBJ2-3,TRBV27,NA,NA,TGTGCCAGCAGTTTGAGCAGGGACACAGATACGCAGTATTTT,CASSLSRDTDTQYF
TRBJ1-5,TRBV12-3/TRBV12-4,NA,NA,TGTGCCAGCAGCACCGGGACGGCTAATCAGCCCCAGCATTTT,CASSTGTANQPQHF
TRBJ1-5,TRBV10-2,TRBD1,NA,TGCGCCAGCAGATTGACAGGGGTGGGGCAGCCCCAGCATTTT,CASRLTGVGQPQHF
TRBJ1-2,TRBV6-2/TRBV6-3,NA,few,TGTGCCAGCAGTCGCCGGGTCGTCGGTGGCTACACCTTC,CASSRRVVGGYTF
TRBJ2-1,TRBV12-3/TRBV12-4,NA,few,TGTGCCAGCAGTTTCAGCGGGAATGAGCAGTTCTTC,CASSFSGNEQFF
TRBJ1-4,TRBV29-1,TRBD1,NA,TGCAGCGTTACTCAGGGGGCGACAGAAAAACTGTTTTTT,CSVTQGATEKLFF
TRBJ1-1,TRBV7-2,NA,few,TGTGCCAGCAGCTTAGAGGGTTCGGGGTGGCAGATCACTGAAGCTTTCTTT,CASSLEGSGWQITEAFF
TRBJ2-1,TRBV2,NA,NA,TGTGCCAGCGGCGGAGCGGAGGATGAGCAGTTCTTC,CASGGAEDEQFF
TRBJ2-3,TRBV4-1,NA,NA,TGCGCCAGCAGCCAAGATGGTGGGAGGAGCACAGATACGCAGTATTTT,CASSQDGGRSTDTQYF
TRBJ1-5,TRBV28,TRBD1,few,TGTGCCAGCATCCCACAGGGGTACAATCAGCCCCAGCATTTT,CASIPQGYNQPQHF
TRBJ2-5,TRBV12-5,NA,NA,TGTGCTAGTGGTTTTGGGGGTGAGACCCAGTACTTC,CASGFGGETQYF
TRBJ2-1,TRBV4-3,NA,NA,TGCGCCAGCAGCCAAGATCGGAGGACGGACTACAATGAGCAGTTCTTC,CASSQDRRTDYNEQFF
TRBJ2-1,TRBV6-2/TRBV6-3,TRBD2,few,TGTGCCAGCAGCCGGACTAGCGGGAGTCGCTCCTACAATGAGCAGTTCTTC,CASSRTSGSRSYNEQFF
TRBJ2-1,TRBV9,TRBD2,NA,TGTGCCAGCAGCGTAGCTACGACTAGCGGGAGCTCCTACAATGAGCAGTTCTTC,CASSVATTSGSSYNEQFF
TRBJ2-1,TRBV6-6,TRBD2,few,TGTGCCAGCAGTCAAGGACTAGCCGGTGAGCAGTTCTTC,CASSQGLAGEQFF
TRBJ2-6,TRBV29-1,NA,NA,TGCAGCGTTATCTTCTCTGGGGCCAACGTCCTGACTTTC,CSVIFSGANVLTF
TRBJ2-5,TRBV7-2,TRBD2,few,TGTGCCAGCAGCTTAGTGGGCGGGAGAAAAGAGACCCAGTACTTC,CASSLVGGRKETQYF
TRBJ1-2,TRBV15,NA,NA,TGTGCCACCAGCAGAGATAGTACAGACGGAATTCGCTATGGCTACACCTTC,CATSRDSTDGIRYGYTF
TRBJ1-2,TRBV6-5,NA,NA,TGTGCCAGCAGTTACTCCGACGGGCTGGGCGGCTACACCTTC,CASSYSDGLGGYTF
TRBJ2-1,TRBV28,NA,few,TGTGCCAGCAGTTTAGGGCCTCCCCTTCATGAGCAGTTCTTC,CASSLGPPLHEQFF
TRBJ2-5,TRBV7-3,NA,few,TGTGCCAGCAGCTCCTGGGGTGGGGAGACCCAGTACTTC,CASSSWGGETQYF
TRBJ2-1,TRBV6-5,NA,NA,TGTGCCAGCAGTTATAAGGACAGCTCCTACAATGAGCAGTTCTTC,CASSYKDSSYNEQFF
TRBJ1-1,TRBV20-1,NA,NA,TGCAGTGCAACTAGGGCGGGCACTGAAGCTTTCTTT,CSATRAGTEAFF